This T cell receptor (beta chain) is from a study of blood T cell repertoires in COVID-19. This CDR3 region has 14 residues. Germline V gives CDR1 SGHTS, CDR2 YDEGEE. V lost 1 base to trimming and J lost 4 bases, with 11 bases between them. Clones were sequenced by immunoSEQ multiplex PCR, and TCRdb holds only the in-frame ones, with some missing. The data show about 130,000 clones, approximately 84% seen once. Sequenced sample: peripheral blood. The V gene is TRBV5-8, the J gene TRBJ1-1, with D uncertain. The TCR sequence derives from a woman aged 60-70 years with acute or convalescent COVID-19. The CDR3 sequence is CASSLHTRGTEAFF. The CDR3 region has the DNA TGTGCCAGCAGCTTGCACACGCGCGGCACTGAAGCTTTCTTT.